A selection of T cell receptor beta chains follows, all from one sample in a study of blood T cell repertoires in COVID-19. Libraries were prepared by immunoSEQ multiplex PCR; TCRdb keeps only in-frame clonotypes and omits some of them. The table includes a few hundred thousand clones, approximately 82% detected once. The sequenced sample consisted of peripheral blood. These receptors originate from a woman aged 18-29 years with acute or convalescent COVID-19. Both conserved end residues are part of each CDR3. The order of the fields is J gene, V gene, clone size, D gene, CDR3 length, CDR3 DNA, CDR3 protein. D genes are given only for firm matches. Where a row states a size, it is once, few, many or the class of an expanded clone; other rows omit it.

J: TRBJ2-1; V: TRBV27; size: NA; D: TRBD1; length: 12; DNA: TGTGCCAGCACGACAGGGGACAATGAGCAGTTCTTC; CDR3: CASTTGDNEQFF
J: TRBJ1-1; V: TRBV7-2; size: NA; D: TRBD1; length: 14; DNA: TGTGCCAGCAGCCCGGGACAGTCGAACACTGAAGCTTTCTTT; CDR3: CASSPGQSNTEAFF
J: TRBJ2-3; V: TRBV7-9; size: NA; D: TRBD2; length: 16; DNA: TGTGCCAGCAGCTTCGGGCTAGCGGGAGACACAGATACGCAGTATTTT; CDR3: CASSFGLAGDTDTQYF
J: TRBJ1-5; V: TRBV7-9; size: NA; D: TRBD1; length: 14; DNA: TGTGCCAGCAGCTTAGGACAGGGGGGCCAGCCCCAGCATTTT; CDR3: CASSLGQGGQPQHF
J: TRBJ2-6; V: TRBV5-1; size: NA; D: TRBD1; length: 18; DNA: TGCGCCAGCAGCAACATCGGACAGGGGGCTACTGGGGCCAACGTCCTGACTTTC; CDR3: CASSNIGQGATGANVLTF
J: TRBJ2-6; V: TRBV25-1; size: NA; D: NA; length: 14; DNA: TGTGCCAGCACATCCCAGGCCGGGGCCAACGTCCTGACTTTC; CDR3: CASTSQAGANVLTF
J: TRBJ1-3; V: TRBV15; size: NA; D: TRBD1; length: 17; DNA: TGTGCCACCAGCAGGGCCCAGGGGGTCGGTACTGGAAACACCATATATTTT; CDR3: CATSRAQGVGTGNTIYF
J: TRBJ2-1; V: TRBV13; size: NA; D: TRBD2; length: 13; DNA: TGTGCCAGCAGCGTAGGGACTAGCAATGAGCAGTTCTTC; CDR3: CASSVGTSNEQFF
J: TRBJ1-6; V: TRBV9; size: NA; D: NA; length: 14; DNA: TGTGCCAGCAGCATGCGTTCCGCAAAGTCACCCCTCCACTTT; CDR3: CASSMRSAKSPLHF
J: TRBJ1-2; V: TRBV30; size: NA; D: TRBD1; length: 15; DNA: TGTGCCTGGAGTCAAACAGGGGGCGGGCTTTATGGCTACACCTTC; CDR3: CAWSQTGGGLYGYTF
J: TRBJ1-2; V: TRBV9; size: few; D: TRBD1; length: 16; DNA: TGTGCCAGCAGCGTAGCTTGGTCGGGCAGGGGGGATGGCTACACCTTC; CDR3: CASSVAWSGRGDGYTF
J: TRBJ2-5; V: TRBV25-1; size: NA; D: NA; length: 16; DNA: TGTGCCAGCAGTGAATCCCAACAGGACACCCAAGAGACCCAGTACTTC; CDR3: CASSESQQDTQETQYF
J: TRBJ1-1; V: TRBV27; size: NA; D: TRBD1; length: 18; DNA: TGTGCCAGCAGTTTATATGGGATACAGGGGGCAAGGAACACTGAAGCTTTCTTT; CDR3: CASSLYGIQGARNTEAFF
J: TRBJ2-1; V: TRBV10-3; size: once; D: NA; length: 12; DNA: TGTGCCATCAGTGGTTTGACAGATGAGCAGTTCTTC; CDR3: CAISGLTDEQFF
J: TRBJ2-3; V: TRBV6-5; size: NA; D: NA; length: 13; DNA: TGTGCCAGCAGGCCGGCGGGCACAGATACGCAGTATTTT; CDR3: CASRPAGTDTQYF
J: TRBJ1-1; V: TRBV7-9; size: few; D: TRBD1; length: 14; DNA: TGTGCCAGCAGCGTTTCACAGGGGTCCACTGAAGCTTTCTTT; CDR3: CASSVSQGSTEAFF
J: TRBJ1-4; V: TRBV7-9; size: NA; D: NA; length: 15; DNA: TGTGCCAGCAGCCCGGGAGCTTATGCGAATGAAAAACTGTTTTTT; CDR3: CASSPGAYANEKLFF